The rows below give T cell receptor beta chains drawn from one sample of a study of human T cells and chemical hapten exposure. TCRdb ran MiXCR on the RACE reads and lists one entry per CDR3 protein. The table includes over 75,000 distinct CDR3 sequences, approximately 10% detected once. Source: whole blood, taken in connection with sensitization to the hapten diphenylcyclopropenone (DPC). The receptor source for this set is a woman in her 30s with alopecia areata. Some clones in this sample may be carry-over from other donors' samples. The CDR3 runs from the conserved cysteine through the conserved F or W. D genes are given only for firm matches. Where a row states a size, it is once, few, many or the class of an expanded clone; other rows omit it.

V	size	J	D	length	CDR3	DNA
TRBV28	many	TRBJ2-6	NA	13	CASKESGANVLTF	TGTGCCAGCAAGGAATCTGGGGCCAACGTCCTGACTTTC
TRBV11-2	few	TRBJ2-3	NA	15	CASSLDRPGTDTQYF	TGTGCCAGCAGCTTAGATCGTCCAGGAACAGATACGCAGTATTTT
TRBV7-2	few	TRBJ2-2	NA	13	CASSSHHPGELFF	TGTGCCAGCAGCTCTCATCATCCCGGGGAGCTGTTTTTT
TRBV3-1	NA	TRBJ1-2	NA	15	CASSQGQPSNYGYTF	TGTGCCAGCAGCCAAGGACAGCCGTCTAACTATGGCTACACCTTC
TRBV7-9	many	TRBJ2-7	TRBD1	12	CASSTTGAEQYF	TGTGCCAGCAGCACGACAGGGGCCGAGCAGTACTTC
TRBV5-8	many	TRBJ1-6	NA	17	CASSFLGASSYNSPLHF	TGTGCCAGCAGCTTTCTGGGGGCGAGCTCCTATAATTCACCCCTCCACTTT
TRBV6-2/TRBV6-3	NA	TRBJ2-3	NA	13	CASRDSVTDTQYF	TGTGCCAGCAGAGACTCCGTCACAGATACGCAGTATTTT
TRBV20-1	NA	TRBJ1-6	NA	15	CSARGTSSYNSPLHF	TGCAGTGCTAGAGGGACTAGCTCCTATAATTCACCCCTCCACTTT
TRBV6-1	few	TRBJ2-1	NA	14	CASRTMLSYNEQFF	TGTGCCAGCAGAACCATGCTCTCCTACAATGAGCAGTTCTTC
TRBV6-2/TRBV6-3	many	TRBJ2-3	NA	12	CASSYYRDTQYF	TGTGCCAGCAGTTACTATCGAGATACGCAGTATTTT
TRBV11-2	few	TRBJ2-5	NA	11	CASSHAATQYF	TGTGCCAGCAGCCATGCCGCGACCCAGTACTTC
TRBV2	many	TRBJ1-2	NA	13	CASSSQVDYGYTF	TGTGCCAGCAGTTCTCAGGTTGACTATGGCTACACCTTC
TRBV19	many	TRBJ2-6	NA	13	CASSLSGANVLTF	TGTGCCAGTAGCCTCTCTGGGGCCAACGTCCTGACTTTC
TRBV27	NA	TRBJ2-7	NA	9	CASSHEQYF	TGTGCCAGCAGCCACGAGCAGTACTTC
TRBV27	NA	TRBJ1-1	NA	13	CASSTGRATEAFF	TGTGCCAGCAGTACGGGCAGGGCCACTGAAGCTTTCTTT
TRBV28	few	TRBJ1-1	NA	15	CASSLVHRVNTEAFF	TGTGCCAGCAGTCTCGTACACAGGGTGAACACTGAAGCTTTCTTT
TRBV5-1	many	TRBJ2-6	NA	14	CASSLWAGANVLTF	TGCGCCAGCAGCTTATGGGCCGGGGCCAACGTCCTGACTTTC
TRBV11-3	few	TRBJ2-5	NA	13	CASSASIRETQYF	TGTGCCAGCAGCGCCAGTATCCGAGAGACCCAGTACTTC
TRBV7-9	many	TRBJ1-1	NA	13	CASSLPTGRWAFF	TGTGCCAGCAGCCTCCCCACCGGCAGGTGGGCTTTCTTT
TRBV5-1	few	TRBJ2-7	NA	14	CASSSGLDSYEQYF	TGCGCCAGCAGCTCAGGACTGGATTCCTACGAGCAGTACTTC
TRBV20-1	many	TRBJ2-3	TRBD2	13	CSARLAGQDTQYF	TGCAGTGCGCGACTAGCGGGACAAGATACGCAGTATTTT
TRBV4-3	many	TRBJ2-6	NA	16	CASSHEQGTGANVLTF	TGCGCCAGCAGCCATGAACAGGGTACTGGGGCCAACGTCCTGACTTTC
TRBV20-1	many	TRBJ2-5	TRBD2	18	CSARGASGGPKRGETQYF	TGCAGTGCTAGAGGCGCTAGCGGGGGTCCTAAAAGGGGCGAGACCCAGTACTTC
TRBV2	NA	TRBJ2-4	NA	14	CASRGGIAKNIQYF	TGTGCCAGCAGGGGGGGAATAGCCAAAAACATTCAGTACTTC
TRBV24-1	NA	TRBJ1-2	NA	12	CATSRGGYGYTF	TGTGCCACCAGCAGGGGCGGCTATGGCTACACCTTC
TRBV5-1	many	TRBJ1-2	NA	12	CASSIDSYGYTF	TGCGCCAGCAGCATAGACAGCTATGGCTACACCTTC
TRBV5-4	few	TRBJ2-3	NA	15	CASSTGLLTSDTQYF	TGTGCCAGCAGTACCGGACTACTCACCTCAGATACGCAGTATTTT
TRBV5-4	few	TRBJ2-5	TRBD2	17	CASSPSERGGRRETQYF	TGTGCCAGCAGCCCAAGCGAGCGGGGGGGCCGAAGAGAGACCCAGTACTTC
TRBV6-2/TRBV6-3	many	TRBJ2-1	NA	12	CASSSRRGQVFF	TGTGCCAGCAGTTCCCGGAGGGGGCAAGTATTCTTC
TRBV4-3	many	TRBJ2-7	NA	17	CASSQDFGVAQSYEQYF	TGCGCCAGCAGCCAAGATTTCGGGGTAGCACAAAGCTACGAGCAGTACTTC
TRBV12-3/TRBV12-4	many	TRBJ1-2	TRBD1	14	CASSYQTGAAGYTF	TGTGCCAGCAGTTACCAGACAGGGGCGGCCGGCTACACCTTC
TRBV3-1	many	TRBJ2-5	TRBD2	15	CASSQGPGGQETQYF	TGTGCCAGCAGCCAAGGGCCGGGGGGGCAAGAGACCCAGTACTTC
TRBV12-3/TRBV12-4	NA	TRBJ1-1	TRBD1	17	CASSSKTLGTGRTEAFF	TGTGCCAGCAGTTCTAAAACCCTCGGGACAGGACGCACTGAAGCTTTCTTT
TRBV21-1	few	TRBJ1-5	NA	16	CASSKGQGAPDQPQHF	TGTGCCAGCAGCAAAGGACAGGGGGCGCCGGATCAGCCCCAGCATTTT
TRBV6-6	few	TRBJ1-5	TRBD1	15	CASSSPGGGNQPQHF	TGTGCCAGCAGCTCCCCAGGGGGCGGCAATCAGCCCCAGCATTTT
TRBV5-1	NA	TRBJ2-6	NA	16	CASSPGQRSGANVLTF	TGCGCCAGCAGCCCAGGACAGCGCTCTGGGGCCAACGTCCTGACTTTC
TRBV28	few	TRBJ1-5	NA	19	CASRAMGTRRVFSNQPQHF	TGTGCCAGCCGGGCGATGGGGACAAGAAGGGTATTTAGCAATCAGCCCCAGCATTTT
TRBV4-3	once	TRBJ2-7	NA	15	CASSQDPDSYNEQYF	TGCGCCAGCAGCCAAGATCCGGACTCCTACAATGAGCAGTACTTC
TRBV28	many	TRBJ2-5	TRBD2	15	CASSPTSGGVETQYF	TGTGCCAGCAGTCCCACTAGCGGGGGGGTTGAGACCCAGTACTTC
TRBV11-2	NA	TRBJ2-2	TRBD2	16	CASSSLGPGRTGELFF	TGTGCCAGCAGCTCCCTCGGTCCCGGGAGGACCGGGGAGCTGTTTTTT
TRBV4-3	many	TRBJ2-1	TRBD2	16	CASSRIAGGPYNEQFF	TGCGCCAGCAGCCGGATAGCGGGAGGACCATACAATGAGCAGTTCTTC
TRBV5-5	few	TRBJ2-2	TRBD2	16	CASSRTSGGTTGELFF	TGTGCCAGCAGCCGAACTAGCGGGGGAACCACCGGGGAGCTGTTTTTT
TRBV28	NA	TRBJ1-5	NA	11	CASKGDQPQHF	TGTGCCAGCAAAGGAGATCAGCCCCAGCATTTT
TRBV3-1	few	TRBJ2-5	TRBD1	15	CASSPGTGGVGTQYF	TGTGCCAGCAGCCCGGGGACAGGGGGAGTTGGGACCCAGTACTTC
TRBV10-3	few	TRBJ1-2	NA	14	CAISDALGPYGYTF	TGTGCCATCAGTGATGCCCTTGGTCCCTATGGCTACACCTTC
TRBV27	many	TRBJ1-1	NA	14	CASSLGQGIGEAFF	TGTGCCAGCAGTTTAGGTCAGGGGATTGGTGAAGCTTTCTTT